These T cell receptor beta chains were read from a single sample in a study of graft-versus-host responses after intestinal transplantation. The antigens these receptors bind are not known. TCRdb keeps only in-frame clones here, not all; method: immunoSEQ multiplex PCR. The sample lists about 94,000 clones, roughly nine tenths occurring once. The input for sequencing was unstimulated CD8+ T cells sorted from spleen or lymph node cells, taken before intestinal transplant. The source is a human donor who received an intestinal transplant. CDR3s include the opening cysteine and the closing phenylalanine or tryptophan. A D gene is named only where the DNA matches it firmly. Rows may omit the clone size; those that give it use once, few, many or a size class.

v_gene: TRBV30; j_gene: TRBJ1-2; d_gene: TRBD1; abundance: NA; CDR3nt: TGTGCCTGGAGTGTAAAAGGGTGGGGACAGTCTAACTATGGCTACACCTTC; CDR3aa: CAWSVKGWGQSNYGYTF
v_gene: TRBV5-4; j_gene: TRBJ1-1; d_gene: NA; abundance: NA; CDR3nt: TGTGCCAGCAGTGAAGCCGAGGGATGGGATCCTGAAGCTTTCTTT; CDR3aa: CASSEAEGWDPEAFF
v_gene: TRBV7-9; j_gene: TRBJ1-2; d_gene: TRBD1; abundance: few; CDR3nt: TGTGCCAGCAGCCCAGGACAGGGCCGGGGCTACACCTTC; CDR3aa: CASSPGQGRGYTF
v_gene: TRBV19; j_gene: TRBJ2-7; d_gene: NA; abundance: NA; CDR3nt: TGTGCCAGTAGTATAGCTCGCGGCTCCTACGAGCAGTACTTC; CDR3aa: CASSIARGSYEQYF
v_gene: TRBV2; j_gene: TRBJ2-1; d_gene: NA; abundance: NA; CDR3nt: TGTGCCAGCAGTGAAGACTACCGCTACAATGAGCAGTTCTTC; CDR3aa: CASSEDYRYNEQFF
v_gene: TRBV6-5; j_gene: TRBJ2-1; d_gene: NA; abundance: NA; CDR3nt: TGTGCCAGCAGTTACGCGGGGAATGAGCAGTTCTTC; CDR3aa: CASSYAGNEQFF
v_gene: TRBV19; j_gene: TRBJ2-7; d_gene: TRBD1; abundance: NA; CDR3nt: TGTGCCAGTAGTGCCGGGACAGGGGACTACGAGCAGTACTTC; CDR3aa: CASSAGTGDYEQYF
v_gene: TRBV7-8; j_gene: TRBJ2-3; d_gene: NA; abundance: NA; CDR3nt: TGTGCCAGCAGCGCGGTAGGATTCGAAGATACGCAGTATTTT; CDR3aa: CASSAVGFEDTQYF
v_gene: TRBV7-9; j_gene: TRBJ1-2; d_gene: TRBD1; abundance: NA; CDR3nt: TGTGCCAGCAGCGACCCGACAGGGGGAGATGGCTACACCTTC; CDR3aa: CASSDPTGGDGYTF
v_gene: TRBV4-3; j_gene: TRBJ2-5; d_gene: TRBD1; abundance: NA; CDR3nt: TGCGCCAGCAGCCAAACCCTGGACAGGGGTCAGACCCAGTACTTC; CDR3aa: CASSQTLDRGQTQYF
v_gene: TRBV29-1; j_gene: TRBJ2-7; d_gene: TRBD2; abundance: NA; CDR3nt: TGCAGCGTTGAACTGCCTAGCGGGACCCCCTACGAGCAGTACTTC; CDR3aa: CSVELPSGTPYEQYF
v_gene: TRBV29-1; j_gene: TRBJ1-1; d_gene: NA; abundance: NA; CDR3nt: TGCAGCGTTGCAGCTGAAGCTTTCTTT; CDR3aa: CSVAAEAFF
v_gene: TRBV28; j_gene: TRBJ2-7; d_gene: TRBD1; abundance: NA; CDR3nt: TGTGCCAGCAGTTCGAACAGGGGGTCCTACGAGCAGTACTTC; CDR3aa: CASSSNRGSYEQYF
v_gene: TRBV6-1; j_gene: TRBJ1-4; d_gene: TRBD1; abundance: few; CDR3nt: TGTGCCAGCAGTGAAGCGGGACAGGGAGAGGAAAAACTGTTTTTT; CDR3aa: CASSEAGQGEEKLFF
v_gene: TRBV19; j_gene: TRBJ2-7; d_gene: TRBD2; abundance: NA; CDR3nt: TGTGCCAGTAGTTCCCCGACTAGCGGGATCGAGCAGTACTTC; CDR3aa: CASSSPTSGIEQYF
v_gene: TRBV27; j_gene: TRBJ1-1; d_gene: TRBD1; abundance: NA; CDR3nt: TGTGCCAGCGGACAGGCCTACACTGAAGCTTTCTTT; CDR3aa: CASGQAYTEAFF
v_gene: TRBV27; j_gene: TRBJ2-1; d_gene: TRBD2; abundance: NA; CDR3nt: TGTGCCAGCAGGGGGGGACTAGAGGTCATAAATGAGCAGTTCTTC; CDR3aa: CASRGGLEVINEQFF
v_gene: TRBV9; j_gene: TRBJ2-2; d_gene: NA; abundance: NA; CDR3nt: TGTGCCAGCAGCGTAGGGTTCAGCACCGGGGAGCTGTTTTTT; CDR3aa: CASSVGFSTGELFF
v_gene: TRBV2; j_gene: TRBJ2-1; d_gene: TRBD1; abundance: once; CDR3nt: TGTGCCAGCACATCCGGGACAGGGGGGAATGAGCAGTTCTTC; CDR3aa: CASTSGTGGNEQFF
v_gene: TRBV6-1; j_gene: TRBJ1-5; d_gene: NA; abundance: NA; CDR3nt: TGTGCCAGCAGAATACAGGGATCCAATCAGCCCCAGCATTTT; CDR3aa: CASRIQGSNQPQHF
v_gene: TRBV11-2; j_gene: TRBJ2-1; d_gene: TRBD2; abundance: NA; CDR3nt: TGTGCCAGCAGCTTATGGACTAGCCTAAATGAGCAGTTCTTC; CDR3aa: CASSLWTSLNEQFF
v_gene: TRBV6-1; j_gene: TRBJ2-7; d_gene: TRBD2; abundance: NA; CDR3nt: TGTGCCAGGATGATACCGGGACTAGTTTACGAGCAGTACTTC; CDR3aa: CARMIPGLVYEQYF
v_gene: TRBV4-1; j_gene: TRBJ2-3; d_gene: NA; abundance: NA; CDR3nt: TGCGCCAGCAGCCAAGATCGAGGGACAGATACGCAGTATTTT; CDR3aa: CASSQDRGTDTQYF
v_gene: TRBV6-5; j_gene: TRBJ2-1; d_gene: TRBD2; abundance: NA; CDR3nt: TGTGCCAGCAAGCTCGCGGGGGGCTCCTACAATGAGCAGTTCTTC; CDR3aa: CASKLAGGSYNEQFF
v_gene: TRBV5-4; j_gene: TRBJ2-1; d_gene: TRBD2; abundance: NA; CDR3nt: TGTGCCAGCAGCCCGACATTACCGGGACTAGCGGGGTACAATGAGCAGTTCTTC; CDR3aa: CASSPTLPGLAGYNEQFF
v_gene: TRBV28; j_gene: TRBJ2-3; d_gene: TRBD2; abundance: NA; CDR3nt: TGTGCCAGCAGTTTGGCGGGAGGGCCTGGAGATACGCAGTATTTT; CDR3aa: CASSLAGGPGDTQYF
v_gene: TRBV7-9; j_gene: TRBJ2-2; d_gene: NA; abundance: NA; CDR3nt: TGTGCCAGCAGCTTAGTGGTAGCTGGAGGGGAGCTGTTTTTT; CDR3aa: CASSLVVAGGELFF
v_gene: TRBV10-2; j_gene: TRBJ2-3; d_gene: TRBD1; abundance: NA; CDR3nt: TGCGCCAGCAGTGAAGGGACAGGGTGGGATACGCAGTATTTT; CDR3aa: CASSEGTGWDTQYF
v_gene: TRBV6-5; j_gene: TRBJ1-1; d_gene: NA; abundance: once; CDR3nt: TGTGCCAGCAGGCGGGGAGGGACCCAGGTGGGTGAAGCTTTCTTT; CDR3aa: CASRRGGTQVGEAFF
v_gene: TRBV5-1; j_gene: TRBJ2-7; d_gene: TRBD1; abundance: NA; CDR3nt: TGCGCCAGCAGCTTGAGACCGGGACAGGCAATTTCCTACGAGCAGTACTTC; CDR3aa: CASSLRPGQAISYEQYF
v_gene: TRBV6-1; j_gene: TRBJ1-1; d_gene: NA; abundance: NA; CDR3nt: TGTGCCAGCGGGAGGACTGAAGCTTTCTTT; CDR3aa: CASGRTEAFF
v_gene: TRBV5-6; j_gene: TRBJ2-3; d_gene: NA; abundance: NA; CDR3nt: TGTGCCAGCAGCTTGGCCGGCACAGATACGCAGTATTTT; CDR3aa: CASSLAGTDTQYF
v_gene: TRBV30; j_gene: TRBJ2-7; d_gene: NA; abundance: few; CDR3nt: TGTGCCTGGAGTCCCGGGACAATAACCTACGAGCAGTACTTC; CDR3aa: CAWSPGTITYEQYF
v_gene: TRBV29-1; j_gene: TRBJ1-2; d_gene: NA; abundance: NA; CDR3nt: TGCAGCGCTAGGCCAGATACTAACTATGGCTACACCTTC; CDR3aa: CSARPDTNYGYTF
v_gene: TRBV10-3; j_gene: TRBJ1-5; d_gene: NA; abundance: NA; CDR3nt: TGTGCCATCAGTGAGGATTACGGGGAGGGTCAGGGGACACAGCATTTT; CDR3aa: CAISEDYGEGQGTQHF
v_gene: TRBV5-8; j_gene: TRBJ1-2; d_gene: TRBD1; abundance: NA; CDR3nt: TGTGCCAGCAGCTTGGAAGGGGGCATGGATGGCTACACCTTC; CDR3aa: CASSLEGGMDGYTF
v_gene: TRBV10-1; j_gene: TRBJ2-1; d_gene: TRBD2; abundance: NA; CDR3nt: TGCGCCAGCAGTGTAGGACGGGAGGGCCTCAATGAGCAGTTCTTC; CDR3aa: CASSVGREGLNEQFF
v_gene: TRBV28; j_gene: TRBJ2-7; d_gene: NA; abundance: NA; CDR3nt: TGTGCCAGCAGTTTGATGCCTGTGGGGGGGCAGTACTTC; CDR3aa: CASSLMPVGGQYF
v_gene: TRBV10-2; j_gene: TRBJ2-3; d_gene: NA; abundance: NA; CDR3nt: TGCGCCAGCGGTACAGGGACGTATACGCAGTATTTT; CDR3aa: CASGTGTYTQYF
v_gene: TRBV27; j_gene: TRBJ2-7; d_gene: NA; abundance: NA; CDR3nt: TGTGCCAGCAGGGGTTGGGTAGCGCCATACGAGCAGTACTTC; CDR3aa: CASRGWVAPYEQYF
v_gene: TRBV7-6; j_gene: TRBJ2-7; d_gene: NA; abundance: NA; CDR3nt: TGTGCCAGCAGCGTTTCGGACAGAGTCCACGAGCAGTACTTC; CDR3aa: CASSVSDRVHEQYF
v_gene: TRBV4-1; j_gene: TRBJ2-7; d_gene: TRBD1; abundance: NA; CDR3nt: TGCGCCAGCAGCCAAGGGGCAACAGGGGGCTACGAGCAGTACTTC; CDR3aa: CASSQGATGGYEQYF